The 24 T cell receptor beta chains in this list originate from one sample, sequenced in a study of Ad26.COV2.S vaccination and SARS-CoV-2 variants. The data were produced by immunoSEQ multiplex PCR, yet TCRdb's version contains in-frame clones alone and is incomplete. Among under 300,000 clones listed, 87% were seen once. Treatment: roughly 18 received Ad26.COV2.S at low or high dose, single or two shots; about 5 received placebo; per-sample allocation not given. Day 63 following the first vaccine or placebo injection was when the samples were taken. The specimen comprised peripheral blood, sampled in a trial of Ad26.COV2.S vaccine versus placebo. The origin of the receptors is a person between 18 and 65 years old who received the Ad26.COV2.S COVID-19 vaccine or a placebo.

The V and J genes are TRBV20-1 and TRBJ1-6; unclear D gene. The CDR3 runs 14 residues. CDR1 is DFQATT and CDR2 is SNEGSKA in the germline V gene (reference sequence). Trimming stripped 3 bases from V and 2 bases from J, with 8 bases between. This CDR3 reads CSASPRAYNSPLHF. In nucleotides, the CDR3 is TGCAGTGCTAGTCCGCGGGCCTATAATTCACCCCTCCACTTT.

This clone has only a few counts. The chain couples TRBV30 to TRBJ2-1; possibly TRBD2 for D (5 bases). Germline V gene data show CDR1 as GTSNPN and CDR2 as SVGIG (reference sequence). This CDR3 comprises 16 residues. Trimming stripped 2 bases from V and 3 bases from J, with 17 bases between. In nucleotides, the CDR3 is TGTGCCTGGAGTAGTGGACTCCGATCAGACTACAATGAGCAGTTCTTC. Amino acid sequence: CAWSSGLRSDYNEQFF. Using reference TRBV30 and TRBJ2-1 for the parts outside the CDR3, the full variable domain is SQTIHQWPATLVQPVGSPLSLECTVEGTSNPNLYWYRQAAGRGLQLLFYSVGIGQISSEVPQNLSASRPQDRQFILSSKKLLLSDSGFYLCAWSSGLRSDYNEQFFGPGTRLTVL.

The chain combines TRBV5-1 with TRBJ1-1; the match to TRBD1 covers 8 bases. CDR3 length equals 14 residues. With V trimmed by 4 bases and J by 1 base, 3 bases remained unmatched. Germline V gene lookup returns CDR1 SGHRS and CDR2 YFSETQ. The CDR3 DNA follows: TGCGCCAGCAGCCGGGACAGGCAGAACACTGAAGCTTTCTTT. Amino acid sequence: CASSRDRQNTEAFF.

This chain joins TRBV7-8 and TRBJ2-7, with a possible D match to TRBD2 (6 bases). The CDR3 length is 13 residues. The germline V gene encodes CDR1 SGHVS and CDR2 FQNEAQ. V was shortened by 0 bases and J by 3 bases, with 6 bases between the two germline ends. The CDR3 protein is CASSLAGGYEQYF. CDR3 nucleotides: TGTGCCAGCAGCTTAGCGGGGGGCTACGAGCAGTACTTC.

This CDR3 reads CASRPGLHTDTQYF. Here the CDR3 DNA reads TGTGCCAGCCGTCCGGGACTCCACACAGATACGCAGTATTTT. The genes are TRBV7-9 and TRBJ2-3; D perhaps matches TRBD2 (6 bases). Trimming cost V 8 bases and J 2 bases, with 14 bases left between them. CDR3 length equals 14 residues. Germline V gene data show CDR1 as SEHNR and CDR2 as FQNEAQ (reference sequence).

This chain joins TRBV5-6 and TRBJ1-2; no firm D call. CDR1 and CDR2 (germline): SGHDT, YYEEEE. V shed 2 bases and J shed 4 bases, with 9 bases lying between them. This CDR3 comprises 13 residues. The DNA for the CDR3 is TGTGCCAGCAGCTTTACCAGCAGCTATGGCTACACCTTC. It yields the protein CASSFTSSYGYTF.

V is TRBV7-6 and J is TRBJ2-3; 8 positions agree with TRBD2. The CDR3 sequence is 15 residues long. CDR1 is SGHVS and CDR2 is FNYEAQ in the germline V gene. V lost 6 bases to trimming and J lost 4 bases; unmatched junction nucleotides: 9. The DNA for the CDR3 is TGTGCCAGCAGTCAACCCGGACTAGCCGCAGATACGCAGTATTTT. As protein: CASSQPGLAADTQYF.

Concerning this clone: The sample holds other DNA sequences that translate to the same CDR3. CDR3 sequence reads: CASSLGEGGAYNEQFF. CDR3 DNA sequence: TGCGCCAGCAGCTTGGGTGAGGGAGGCGCCTACAATGAGCAGTTCTTC. V usage is TRBV5-1 and J usage is TRBJ2-1, with D possibly matching TRBD2 (6 bases). CDR1 and CDR2 (germline): SGHRS, YFSETQ. V shed 0 bases and J shed 2 bases, with 12 bases lying between them. The CDR3 length is 16 residues.

The J gene is TRBJ2-1, the V gene TRBV6-5, with TRBD1 as a possible D gene (5 bases). The V gene's germline CDR1 is MNHEY and CDR2 SVGAGI. The CDR3 runs 11 residues. The V end lost 2 bases, the J end lost 12 bases, and 8 bases lay between the germline ends. The CDR3 coding sequence is TGTGCCAGCAGTTACAGGGGTGGGCAGTTCTTC. This translates into CASSYRGGQFF.

This clone was recorded a few times. CDR3 nucleotides: TGTGCCAGCAGTGAACCAGTTTCTGGAAACACCATATATTTT. This codes for CASSEPVSGNTIYF. The chain couples TRBV6-1 to TRBJ1-3, with D unresolved. This CDR3 region has 14 residues. Germline V lookup: CDR1 MNHNS, CDR2 SASEGT. The V end was cut by 2 bases, the J end by 1 base, with 6 bases between.

This sequence joins TRBV29-1 and TRBJ2-5; the D gene is possibly TRBD1 (5 bases). Germline-derived CDR1 and CDR2 are SQVTM and ANQGSEA. The CDR3 contains 13 residues. Trimming removed 7 bases from V and 4 bases from J, with 16 bases in between. The CDR3 DNA is TGCAGCGCCCACAAAGGGGCTGGAGAGACCCAGTACTTC. This translates into CSAHKGAGETQYF.

V and J are TRBV19 and TRBJ1-1; TRBD1 is a possible D gene (6 bases). Germline V gene data show CDR1 as LNHDA and CDR2 as SQIVND (reference sequence). V was trimmed by 4 bases and J by 2 bases, leaving 23 bases between them. This CDR3 is 18 amino acids long. The CDR3 DNA sequence: TGTGCCAGTAGTAGGACGGGAATTGGAGGGGGGGGAAACACTGAAGCTTTCTTT. It encodes CASSRTGIGGGGNTEAFF.

The chain uses TRBV28 and TRBJ2-2; no reliable D call. The CDR3 is 13 residues long. Trimming left V 5 bases short and J 2 bases short, with 6 bases between. Per germline, CDR1 MDHEN and CDR2 SYDVKM. This CDR3 reads CASSPPNTGELFF. In DNA form, the CDR3 reads TGTGCCAGCAGTCCCCCAAACACCGGGGAGCTGTTTTTT.

This chain uses TRBV6-5 with TRBJ2-1, with 13 bases matching TRBD2. Per the germline V gene, CDR1 is MNHEY and CDR2 is SVGAGI. This CDR3 is 15 amino acids long. V was clipped by 7 bases and J by 6 bases; unmatched bases: 6. The CDR3 DNA follows: TGTGCCAGCACTACCGGGACTAGCGGGATCAATGAGCAGTTCTTC. This gives the protein CASTTGTSGINEQFF.

This sequence joins TRBV3-1 (or the pseudogene TRBV3-2) and TRBJ2-3; D ambiguous. CDR1 LGHDT and CDR2 YNNKEL come from the germline V gene (reference sequence). There are 12 residues in the CDR3. V dropped 6 bases and J dropped 4 bases, with 8 bases sitting between them. The CDR3, as DNA: TGTGCCAGCAGGCGAATCCCAGATACGCAGTATTTT. The encoded protein is CASRRIPDTQYF.

The chain uses TRBV24-1 and TRBJ2-7, with D hard to call. Per the germline V gene, CDR1 is KGHDR and CDR2 is SFDVKD. This CDR3 has 11 residues. Trimming shortened V by 3 bases and J by 7 bases, and 6 bases separated the two germline ends. The CDR3 protein is CATSDAPEQYV. In DNA, the CDR3 is TGTGCCACCAGTGATGCTCCGGAGCAGTACGTC.

The rearrangement joins TRBV30 to TRBJ1-1; tentatively, D is TRBD1 (5 bases). There are 14 residues in the CDR3. Trimming pared 0 bases from V and 0 bases from J, leaving 8 bases between. Germline V lookup: CDR1 GTSNPN, CDR2 SVGIG (reference sequence). The CDR3 region has the DNA TGTGCCTGGAGTGTAGGGGTCATGAACACTGAAGCTTTCTTT. Translating it yields CAWSVGVMNTEAFF.

V usage is TRBV18 and J usage is TRBJ2-3; D remains ambiguous. The V end was cut by 2 bases, the J end by 2 bases, with 2 bases between. The germline V gene encodes CDR1 KGHSH and CDR2 LQKENI. This CDR3 has 12 amino acids. The CDR3 nucleotides are TGTGCCAGCTCACCAATCACAGATACGCAGTATTTT. It codes for CASSPITDTQYF.

The rearrangement links TRBV5-4 to TRBJ2-1, with D perhaps matching TRBD2 (6 bases). The CDR3 totals 16 residues. V lost 5 bases and J lost 0, with 15 bases in between. Germline V gives CDR1 SGHNT, CDR2 YYREEE (reference sequence). CDR3 sequence (DNA): TGTGCCAGCAGTCCCTGGGACGGGGGCTCCTACAATGAGCAGTTCTTC. Its translation is CASSPWDGGSYNEQFF.

This chain joins TRBV24-1 and TRBJ2-3; D is undetermined. The V end lost 0 bases, the J end lost 2 bases, and 5 bases lay between the germline ends. CDR1 is KGHDR, CDR2 SFDVKD, per germline. The CDR3 runs to 14 residues. The CDR3 protein is CATSDLPSTDTQYF. The CDR3, as DNA: TGTGCCACCAGTGATTTGCCCTCCACAGATACGCAGTATTTT.

This clone was seen a handful of times. V and J are TRBV6-4 and TRBJ2-2, with a tentative D call TRBD1 (5 bases). The germline V and J ends were trimmed by 5 bases and 3 bases, with 10 bases remaining between them. Germline V gives CDR1 MRHNA, CDR2 SNTAGT. The CDR3 runs to 14 residues. CDR3 sequence (DNA): TGTGCCAGCAGTACGACACAGGACACCGGGGAGCTGTTTTTT. The encoded protein is CASSTTQDTGELFF.

V and J are TRBV4-1 and TRBJ1-2; no reliable D call. The CDR3 sequence is 12 residues long. V lost 0 bases and J 8 bases, leaving 7 bases between the germline ends. Germline CDR1 reads MGHRA; CDR2 reads YSYEKL. The DNA of the CDR3 is TGCGCCAGCAGCCAAGATCTAGGGGGCTACACCTTC. This sequence encodes CASSQDLGGYTF.

The gene calls are TRBV11-2 and TRBJ2-3; TRBD2 aligns across 11 bases. Trimming took 5 bases from V and 1 from J; bases not matched to a gene: 2. This CDR3 contains 15 residues. Germline CDR1 is SGHAT and CDR2 is FQNNGV. CDR3 nucleotide sequence: TGTGCCAGCAGCACTAGCGGGGGCCGCACAGATACGCAGTATTTT. Encoded protein: CASSTSGGRTDTQYF.

The genes are TRBV9 and TRBJ2-7; D may be TRBD2 (5 bases). Germline-derived CDR1 and CDR2 are SGDLS and YYNGEE. The V end lost 4 bases, the J end lost 1 base, and 12 bases lay between the germline ends. The CDR3 extends over 14 amino acids. The CDR3: CASSSSPGSYEQYV. The CDR3 DNA reads as TGTGCCAGCAGCTCCTCTCCGGGGTCCTACGAGCAGTACGTC.